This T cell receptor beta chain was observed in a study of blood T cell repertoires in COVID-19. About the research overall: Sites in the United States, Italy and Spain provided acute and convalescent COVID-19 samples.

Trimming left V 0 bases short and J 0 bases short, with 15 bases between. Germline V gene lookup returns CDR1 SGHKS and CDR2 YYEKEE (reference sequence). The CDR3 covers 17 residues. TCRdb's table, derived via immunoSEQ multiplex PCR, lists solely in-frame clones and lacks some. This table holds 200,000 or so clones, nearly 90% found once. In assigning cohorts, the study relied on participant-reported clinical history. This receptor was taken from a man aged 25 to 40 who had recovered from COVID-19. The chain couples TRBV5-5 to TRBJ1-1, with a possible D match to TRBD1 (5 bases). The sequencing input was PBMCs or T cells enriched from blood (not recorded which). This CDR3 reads CASSLASAGFMNTEAFF. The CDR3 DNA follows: TGTGCCAGCAGCTTGGCCTCGGCAGGGTTCATGAACACTGAAGCTTTCTTT.